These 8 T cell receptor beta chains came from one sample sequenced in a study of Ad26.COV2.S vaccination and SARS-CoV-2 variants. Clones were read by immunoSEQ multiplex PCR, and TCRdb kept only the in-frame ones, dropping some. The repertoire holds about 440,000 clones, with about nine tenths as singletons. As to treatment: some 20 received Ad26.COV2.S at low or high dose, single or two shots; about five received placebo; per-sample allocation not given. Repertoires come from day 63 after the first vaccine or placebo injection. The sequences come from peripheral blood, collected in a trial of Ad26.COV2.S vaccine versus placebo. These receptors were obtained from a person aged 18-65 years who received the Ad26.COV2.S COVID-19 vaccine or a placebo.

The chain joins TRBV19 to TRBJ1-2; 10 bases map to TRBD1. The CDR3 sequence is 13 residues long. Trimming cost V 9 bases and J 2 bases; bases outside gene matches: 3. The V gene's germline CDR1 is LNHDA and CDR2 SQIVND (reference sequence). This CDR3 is CASRDRGNYGYTF. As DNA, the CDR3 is TGTGCCAGCCGGGACAGGGGAAACTATGGCTACACCTTC. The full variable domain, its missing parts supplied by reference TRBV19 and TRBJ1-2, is DGGITQSPKYLFRKEGQNVTLSCEQNLNHDAMYWYRQDPGQGLRLIYYSQIVNDFQKGDIAEGYSVSREKKESFPLTVTSAQKNPTAFYLCASRDRGNYGYTFGSGTRLTVV.

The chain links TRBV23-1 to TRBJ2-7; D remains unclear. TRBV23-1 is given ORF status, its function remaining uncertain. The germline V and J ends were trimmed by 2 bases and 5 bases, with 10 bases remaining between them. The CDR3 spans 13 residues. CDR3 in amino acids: CASSQKTRDEQYF. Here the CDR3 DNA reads TGCGCCAGCAGTCAAAAGACACGAGACGAGCAGTACTTC.

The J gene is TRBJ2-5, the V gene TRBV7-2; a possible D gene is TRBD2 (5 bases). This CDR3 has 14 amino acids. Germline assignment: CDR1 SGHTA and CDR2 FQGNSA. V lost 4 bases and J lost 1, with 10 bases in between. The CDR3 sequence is CASSSPGIQETQYF. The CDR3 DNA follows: TGTGCCAGCAGCTCCCCGGGAATCCAAGAGACCCAGTACTTC.

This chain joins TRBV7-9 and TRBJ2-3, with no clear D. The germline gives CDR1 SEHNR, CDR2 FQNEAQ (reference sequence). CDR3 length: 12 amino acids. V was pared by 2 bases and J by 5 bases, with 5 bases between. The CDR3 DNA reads TGTGCCAGCAGCTTATCAGGAGATACGCAGTATTTT. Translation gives CASSLSGDTQYF. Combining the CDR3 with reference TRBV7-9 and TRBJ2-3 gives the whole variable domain DTGVSQNPRHKITKRGQNVTFRCDPISEHNRLYWYRQTLGQGPEFLTYFQNEAQLEKSRLLSDRFSAERPKGSFSTLEIQRTEQGDSAMYLCASSLSGDTQYFGPGTRLTVL.

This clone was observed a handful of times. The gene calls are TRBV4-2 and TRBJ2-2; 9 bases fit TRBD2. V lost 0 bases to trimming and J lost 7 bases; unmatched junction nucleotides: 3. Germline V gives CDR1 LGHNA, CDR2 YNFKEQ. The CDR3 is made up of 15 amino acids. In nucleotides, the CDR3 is TGTGCCAGCAGCCAAGAGACTAGCGGAAGCGGGGAGCTGTTTTTT. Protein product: CASSQETSGSGELFF.

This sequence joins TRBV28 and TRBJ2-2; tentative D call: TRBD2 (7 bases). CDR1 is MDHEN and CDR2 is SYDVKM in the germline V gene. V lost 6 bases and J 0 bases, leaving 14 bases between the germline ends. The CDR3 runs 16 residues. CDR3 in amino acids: CASSPMGGPNTGELFF. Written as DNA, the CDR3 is TGTGCCAGCAGCCCCATGGGGGGGCCGAACACCGGGGAGCTGTTTTTT.

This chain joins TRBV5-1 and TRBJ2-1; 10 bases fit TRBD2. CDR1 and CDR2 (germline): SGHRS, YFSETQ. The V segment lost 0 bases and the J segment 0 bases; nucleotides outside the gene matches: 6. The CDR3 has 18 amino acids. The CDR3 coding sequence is TGCGCCAGCAGCTTGGAGGGACTAGCGACGAGCTCCTACAATGAGCAGTTCTTC. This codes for CASSLEGLATSSYNEQFF.

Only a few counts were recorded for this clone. In nucleotides, the CDR3 is TGTGCCAGTAGTATAGGATGGCGACGAGGAAGCGGCTACGAGCAGTACTTC. Its protein is CASSIGWRRGSGYEQYF. The chain links TRBV19 to TRBJ2-7; tentative D call: TRBD2 (5 bases). Looked up from germline, CDR1 is LNHDA and CDR2 is SQIVND (reference sequence). The CDR3 is made up of 17 amino acids. The V and J ends lost 1 base and 3 bases respectively, with 19 bases between them.